This TCR beta chain appears in the sequencing data of a study of memory CD4+ T cells and cytomegalovirus serostatus (dated by TCRdb to between 2018 and 2020). General notes on the study: The approximately 35 healthy Belgian adults in the cohort included 9 who were CMV seropositive and roughly 24 who were CMV seronegative. CD4+ memory TCRbeta repertoires of a Belgian cohort with known cytomegalovirus serostatus were sequenced in order to replicate a published TCR-based CMV serostatus classifier.

Single viable CD3+CD4+CD8-CD45RO+ cells were sorted as memory CD4+ T cells on a FACSAria II. CMV serostatus was determined using a Roche Elecsys assay that detects serum IgG against CMV pp150, pp28, p38 and p52. After the samples were thawed, total CD4+ T cells were enriched through positive selection using CD4 magnetic microbeads. The samples came from a separate study whose specific focus was interrogating the CD4+ T cell memory repertoire. Peripheral blood mononuclear cells were isolated and cryopreserved according to standard operating procedures, and serum was kept at -80 degrees C. The staining used CD3-PerCP (BW264/56), CD4-APC (RPA-T4), CD45RO-PE (UCHT1) and CD8-Pacific Orange (3B5) antibodies, and Sytox blue was used to exclude non-viable cells. What the authors observed across the whole study: The results were read as suggesting that the CMV-associated TCR signature is, for the most part, present in the CD4+ memory repertoire. Of around 160 previously reported CMV-associated TCRbeta sequences, 67 appeared in the CD4+ memory repertoires, each in one to five individuals. For predicting CMV serostatus, the median bootstrapped AUC was approximately 0.95 using the original framework and about 0.9 using a US-trained random forest. On the Belgian cohort, the classifier built on the original framework reached a median bootstrapped AUC of nearly 0.96, with a 95% CI of 0.76-1.00. Only CD4+CD45RO+ memory cells were sequenced, unlike the original study, which covered naive and memory CD4+ and CD8+ populations.

From V the trimming removes 8 bases and from J it removes 0 bases, while the gene matches leave 4 bases of the junction unaccounted for. Reading from cysteine to phenylalanine, the CDR3 counts 14 amino acids. Solely the CDR3 DNA is kept, with 42 bases framed from the first base. From a lookup of the germline V gene, CDR1 and CDR2 are SNHLY and FYNNEI. In regard to this clone: Its binding antigen is unknown. Nothing much larger sits one base from this clone, and base qualities are not available.

The Quick-DNA Microprep Kit was used to extract genomic DNA from the sorted cells. TCRbeta DNA was amplified with the immunoSEQ hsTCRbeta kit following the manufacturer's protocol. An Illumina MiSeq instrument was used to sequence the TCRbeta libraries. Per the authors' processing: After out-of-frame sequences were removed, 2,204,828 distinct TCRbeta sequences remained, averaging around 61,000 per individual. Each individual was scored by the count of 150 to 200 previously reported CMV-associated TCRbeta sequences and the total productive distinct TCRbeta count. A beta-binomial model was reimplemented in Python, and random forests from scikit-learn, run with default parameters, were trained on data from the US cohort. Classifier performance on the Belgian cohort was reported as the median AUC with percentile confidence intervals calculated over 10,000 bootstrap iterations. In its TCRdb copy, this immuneACCESS table keeps in-frame sequences only and misses some clones. Where compared with another copy, unresolved V genes explain less than half of these, and the others have no known cause. The DNA was the basis for D and trimming; V, J and clone size are from that table. This sample gives 50,000 or so clones in total; about four fifths of them show up just once. The ten top clones hold approximately 0.55% of the sample.

The V and J genes are TRBV2 and TRBJ1-5, and TRBD1 aligns with 7 junction nucleotides. Sequencing was performed on memory CD4+ T cells from blood. The clonotype originates from an adult in good health and CMV-seronegative. The DNA sequence follows: TGTGCCAGCTCGACAGGGCTTAGCAATCAGCCCCAGCATTTT. It encodes CASSTGLSNQPQHF.